Below, 13 T cell receptor beta chains from the same sample are listed, as sequenced in a study of blood T cell repertoires in COVID-19. Using immunoSEQ multiplex PCR, the repertoire was profiled, and TCRdb retains in-frame clones only, with some absent. This table holds roughly 250,000 clones, 86% found once. Sequencing was performed on peripheral blood. The receptors stem from a young woman with COVID-19, enrolled during active disease.

The rearrangement links TRBV5-1 to TRBJ1-4; no clear D. This CDR3 is built from 13 residues. V was trimmed by 2 bases and J by 5 bases, leaving 7 bases between them. The germline V gene encodes CDR1 SGHRS and CDR2 YFSETQ. CDR3 DNA sequence: TGCGCCAGCAGCTTTTTCCAGAATGAAAAACTGTTTTTT. It codes for CASSFFQNEKLFF.

This CDR3 is CASSSPGSGNTIYF. CDR3 nucleotides: TGTGCCAGCAGCTCCCCAGGCTCTGGAAACACCATATATTTT. The chain employs TRBV5-5 and TRBJ1-3; D is uncertain. Trimming stripped 3 bases from V and 0 bases from J, with 7 bases between. CDR3 length equals 14 residues. Per germline, CDR1 SGHKS and CDR2 YYEKEE (reference sequence).

The chain carries TRBV10-1 and TRBJ2-1; TRBD1 aligns across 7 bases. With 5 bases clipped from V and 7 bases from J, the junction kept 8 bases outside the gene matches. Germline V gives CDR1 WNHNN, CDR2 SYGVQD (reference sequence). The CDR3 loop spans 14 amino acids. CDR3: CASSLGTVGNEQFF. CDR3 nucleotide sequence: TGCGCCAGCAGTTTAGGGACAGTAGGTAATGAGCAGTTCTTC.

The sample holds one count of this clone. The V call is TRBV6-1, the J call TRBJ2-1; D possibly corresponds to TRBD2 (5 bases). The germline V gene encodes CDR1 MNHNS and CDR2 SASEGT. CDR3 size: 12 residues. V was pared by 1 base and J by 9 bases, with 7 bases between. As DNA, the CDR3 is TGTGCCAGCAGTGAAGATGGGAGTGAGCAGTTCTTC. Amino acids: CASSEDGSEQFF.

About this clone itself: The junction differs from germline at one of its ends, possibly a read error. V and J are TRBV5-1 and TRBJ2-7; D perhaps matches TRBD2 (5 bases). From germline, CDR1 is SGHRS and CDR2 YFSETQ. The CDR3 has 13 residues. The CDR3 nucleotides read TGCGCCAGCAGCGTGGATCCCGGGATCCCCGGCGCCTTC. This gives the protein CASSVDPGIPGAF.

V gene TRBV4-1 combines with J gene TRBJ1-3; perhaps TRBD1 as D (5 bases). V shed 3 bases and J shed 8 bases, with 14 bases lying between them. This CDR3 has 14 amino acids. CDR1 is MGHRA, CDR2 YSYEKL, per germline. The CDR3 is CASSQRRGWDTIYF. In DNA, the CDR3 is TGCGCCAGCAGCCAGAGAAGGGGATGGGACACCATATATTTT.

This chain connects TRBV15 to TRBJ1-1, with a tentative D call TRBD1 (6 bases). The CDR3 has 16 residues. Germline CDR1 LNHNV, CDR2 YYDKDF (reference sequence). Trimming cost V 0 bases and J 0 bases, with 11 bases left between them. Written as DNA, the CDR3 is TGTGCCACCAGCAGAGAAACAGGGAAGATGAACACTGAAGCTTTCTTT. Amino acid sequence: CATSRETGKMNTEAFF.

The chain has TRBV5-1 and TRBJ2-7; 11 positions agree with TRBD2. Germline CDR1 reads SGHRS; CDR2 reads YFSETQ. The V and J ends lost 3 bases and 2 bases, in that order; junction bases with no gene match: 4. The CDR3 contains 15 residues. CDR3 sequence: CASSSGTSGAYEQYF. The CDR3, as DNA: TGCGCCAGCAGCTCCGGGACTAGCGGTGCCTACGAGCAGTACTTC.

The chain joins TRBV7-9 to TRBJ2-1, with TRBD1 identical over 10 bases. CDR3 length: 15 residues. V shed 5 bases and J 4 bases; nucleotides not matched to a gene: 5. Germline CDR1 SEHNR, CDR2 FQNEAQ (reference sequence). Here the CDR3 DNA reads TGTGCCAGCAGCCGTTCGGGACAGGGGTACAATGAGCAGTTCTTC. Its protein product is CASSRSGQGYNEQFF.

This chain links TRBV9 with TRBJ2-6, with D possibly matching TRBD2 (5 bases). Trimming cost V 4 bases and J 4 bases, with 15 bases left between them. CDR1 is SGDLS and CDR2 is YYNGEE in the germline V gene. This CDR3 has 16 amino acids. The CDR3 sequence: CASSRTGSGGANVLTF. CDR3 nucleotides: TGTGCCAGCAGCCGGACGGGTTCGGGAGGGGCCAACGTCCTGACTTTC.

The V and J genes are TRBV7-2 and TRBJ2-7, with 7 positions matching TRBD2. After removal of 3 bases from V and 7 bases from J, the junction contained 9 bases not matched to a gene. Germline V gene sequence: CDR1 SGHTA, CDR2 FQGNSA. The CDR3 loop spans 14 amino acids. The CDR3 coding sequence is TGTGCCAGCAGCTTCTCGACTAGCCCCGGGGAGCAGTACTTC. Protein sequence: CASSFSTSPGEQYF.

Turning to this clone: Other DNA sequences within the sample encode an identical CDR3. The rearrangement joins TRBV7-9 to TRBJ2-7; no firm D call. Trimming shortened V by 3 bases and J by 4 bases, and 10 bases separated the two germline ends. The CDR3 runs 13 residues. The germline CDR1 and CDR2 sequences are SEHNR and FQNEAQ (reference sequence). The CDR3 spells CASSFSGGYEQYF. In nucleotides, the CDR3 is TGTGCCAGCAGCTTCAGTGGCGGTTACGAGCAGTACTTC.

The chain is built from TRBV7-9 and TRBJ2-1; 7 nucleotides match TRBD1. The CDR3 is 12 amino acids. Germline V gives CDR1 SEHNR, CDR2 FQNEAQ (reference sequence). V shed 9 bases and J 6 bases; nucleotides not matched to a gene: 5. The chain's CDR3 is CARDRVSNEQFF. CDR3 bases: TGTGCCAGAGACAGGGTCTCCAATGAGCAGTTCTTC. The variable domain in full, completed from reference TRBV7-9 and TRBJ2-1, reads DTGVSQNPRHKITKRGQNVTFRCDPISEHNRLYWYRQTLGQGPEFLTYFQNEAQLEKSRLLSDRFSAERPKGSFSTLEIQRTEQGDSAMYLCARDRVSNEQFFGPGTRLTVL.